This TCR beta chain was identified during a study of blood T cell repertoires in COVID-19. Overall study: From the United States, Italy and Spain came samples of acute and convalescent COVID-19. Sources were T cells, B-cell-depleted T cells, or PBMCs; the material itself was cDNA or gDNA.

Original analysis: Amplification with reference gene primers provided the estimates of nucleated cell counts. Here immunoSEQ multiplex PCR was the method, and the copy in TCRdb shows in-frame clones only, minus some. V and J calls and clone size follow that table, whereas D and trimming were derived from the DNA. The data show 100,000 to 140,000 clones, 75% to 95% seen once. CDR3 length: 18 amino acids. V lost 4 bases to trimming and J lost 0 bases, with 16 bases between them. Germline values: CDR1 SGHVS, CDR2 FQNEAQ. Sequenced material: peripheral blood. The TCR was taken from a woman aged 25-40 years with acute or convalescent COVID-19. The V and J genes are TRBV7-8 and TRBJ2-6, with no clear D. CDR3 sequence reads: CASSSWPNAGSGANVLTF. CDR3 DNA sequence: TGTGCCAGCAGCTCATGGCCGAACGCAGGCTCTGGGGCCAACGTCCTGACTTTC.